This T cell receptor beta chain was found in a study of T cells in Graves' hyperthyroidism and ophthalmopathy. Study-wide results and limits: A 13 V-J model separated ophthalmopathy from stable hyperthyroidism. Blood also held most thyroid clonotypes expanded beyond 0.001.

TCR beta CDR3 regions were amplified from RNA transcripts. An initial round of RT-PCR targeting the TCR CDR3 relied on the HTBI primer set. TCRdb re-derived calls from the multiplex PCR reads in MiXCR, one entry per CDR3 protein. The data contain 550,000 to 850,000 distinct CDR3 sequences, 18% of them singletons. Patients were excluded for uncontrolled infection, other autoimmune disease, pregnancy or lactation. V was cut by 0 bases and J by 3 bases, with 12 bases left in between. The CDR3 spans 16 residues. Germline lookup yields CDR1 SGDLS and CDR2 YYNGEE. Concerning this clonotype itself: Its target is not known.

The origin of this receptor is a woman between 45 and 60 years old with Graves' hyperthyroidism that later progressed to Graves' ophthalmopathy. V and J are TRBV9 and TRBJ1-4; D gene unclear. Specimen: blood. The CDR3 region is CASSVAAEGANEKLFF. The DNA of the CDR3 is TGTGCCAGCAGCGTAGCGGCGGAAGGAGCTAATGAAAAACTGTTTTTT.